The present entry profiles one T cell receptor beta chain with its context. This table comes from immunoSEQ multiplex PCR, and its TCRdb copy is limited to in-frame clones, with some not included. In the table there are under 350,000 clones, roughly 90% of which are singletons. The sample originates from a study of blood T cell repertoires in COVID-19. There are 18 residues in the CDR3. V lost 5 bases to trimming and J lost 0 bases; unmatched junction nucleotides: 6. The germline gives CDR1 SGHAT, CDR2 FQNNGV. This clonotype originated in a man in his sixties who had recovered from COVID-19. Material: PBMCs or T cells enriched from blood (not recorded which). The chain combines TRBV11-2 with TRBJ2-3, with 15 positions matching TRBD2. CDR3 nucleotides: TGTGCCAGCAGCCCGCGGACTAGCGGGAGGGTTAGCACAGATACGCAGTATTTT. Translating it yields CASSPRTSGRVSTDTQYF.